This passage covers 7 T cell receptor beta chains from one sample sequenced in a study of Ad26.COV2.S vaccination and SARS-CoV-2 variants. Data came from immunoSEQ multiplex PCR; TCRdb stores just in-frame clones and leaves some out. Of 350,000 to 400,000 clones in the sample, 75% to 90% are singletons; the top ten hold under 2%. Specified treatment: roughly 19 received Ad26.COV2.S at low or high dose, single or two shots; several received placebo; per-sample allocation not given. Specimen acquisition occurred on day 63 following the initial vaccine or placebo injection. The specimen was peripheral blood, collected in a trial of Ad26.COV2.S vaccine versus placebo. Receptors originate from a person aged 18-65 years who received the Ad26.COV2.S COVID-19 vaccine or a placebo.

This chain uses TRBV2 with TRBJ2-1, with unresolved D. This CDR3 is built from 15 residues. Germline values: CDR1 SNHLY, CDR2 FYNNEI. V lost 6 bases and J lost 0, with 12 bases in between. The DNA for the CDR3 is TGTGCCAGCAGCGGCACCCTTAGCTCCTACAATGAGCAGTTCTTC. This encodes CASSGTLSSYNEQFF.

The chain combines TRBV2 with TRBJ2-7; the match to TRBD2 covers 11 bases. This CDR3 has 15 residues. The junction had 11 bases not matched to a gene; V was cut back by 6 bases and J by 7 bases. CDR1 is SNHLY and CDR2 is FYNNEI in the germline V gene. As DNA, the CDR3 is TGTGCCAGCAGAGTAGCGGGAGGGCCGAGTGGGGAGCAGTACTTC. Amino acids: CASRVAGGPSGEQYF.

CDR3 residues: CASSAGRRNTEAFF. As DNA, the CDR3 is TGTGCCAGCAGCGCGGGACGGAGGAACACTGAAGCTTTCTTT. The chain joins TRBV11-1 to TRBJ1-1; D is perhaps TRBD1 (5 bases). The CDR3 runs 14 residues. The germline V gene has CDR1 SGHAT and CDR2 FQDESV (reference sequence). Deletions cut 5 bases from V and 1 base from J, with 11 bases between.

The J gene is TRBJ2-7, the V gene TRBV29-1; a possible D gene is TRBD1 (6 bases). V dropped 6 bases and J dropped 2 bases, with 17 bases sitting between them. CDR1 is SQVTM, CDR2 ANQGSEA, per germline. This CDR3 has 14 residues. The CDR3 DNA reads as TGCAGCGTGCCCGACAGGACAAAGGCCTACGAGCAGTACTTC. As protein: CSVPDRTKAYEQYF.

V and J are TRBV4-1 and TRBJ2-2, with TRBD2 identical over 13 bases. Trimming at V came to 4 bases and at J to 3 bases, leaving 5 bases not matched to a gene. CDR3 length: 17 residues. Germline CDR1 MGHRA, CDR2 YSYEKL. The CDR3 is CASSRGTSGVYTGELFF. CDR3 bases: TGCGCCAGCAGCCGGGGGACTAGCGGGGTCTACACCGGGGAGCTGTTTTTT.

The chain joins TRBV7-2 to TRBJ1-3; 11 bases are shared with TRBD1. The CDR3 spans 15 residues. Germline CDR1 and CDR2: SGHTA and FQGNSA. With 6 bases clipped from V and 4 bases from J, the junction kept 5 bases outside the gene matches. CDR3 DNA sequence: TGTGCCAGCAGTCCGGACAGGGGGCTCGGAAACACCATATATTTT. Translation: CASSPDRGLGNTIYF.

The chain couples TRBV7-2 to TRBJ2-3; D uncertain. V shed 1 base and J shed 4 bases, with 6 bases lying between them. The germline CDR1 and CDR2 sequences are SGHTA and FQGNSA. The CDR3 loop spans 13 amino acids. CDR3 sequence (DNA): TGTGCCAGCAGCTTAGTTGGGTCAGATACGCAGTATTTT. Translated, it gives CASSLVGSDTQYF.